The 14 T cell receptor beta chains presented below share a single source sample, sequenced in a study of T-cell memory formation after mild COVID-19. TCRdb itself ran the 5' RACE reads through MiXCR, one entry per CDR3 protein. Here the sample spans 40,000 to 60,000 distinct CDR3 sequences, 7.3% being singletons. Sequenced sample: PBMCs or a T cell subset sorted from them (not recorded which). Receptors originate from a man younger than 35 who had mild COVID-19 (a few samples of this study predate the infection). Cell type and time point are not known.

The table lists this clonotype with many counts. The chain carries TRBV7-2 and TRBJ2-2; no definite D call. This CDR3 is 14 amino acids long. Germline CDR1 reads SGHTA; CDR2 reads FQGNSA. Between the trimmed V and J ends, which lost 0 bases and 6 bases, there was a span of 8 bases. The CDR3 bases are TGTGCCAGCAGCTTAGCGAGTCGCGCCGGGGAGCTGTTTTTT. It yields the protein CASSLASRAGELFF. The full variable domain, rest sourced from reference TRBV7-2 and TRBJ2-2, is GAGVSQSPSNKVTEKGKDVELRCDPISGHTALYWYRQSLGQGLEFLIYFQGNSAPDKSGLPSDRFSAERTGGSVSTLTIQRTQQEDSAVYLCASSLASRAGELFFGEGSRLTVL.

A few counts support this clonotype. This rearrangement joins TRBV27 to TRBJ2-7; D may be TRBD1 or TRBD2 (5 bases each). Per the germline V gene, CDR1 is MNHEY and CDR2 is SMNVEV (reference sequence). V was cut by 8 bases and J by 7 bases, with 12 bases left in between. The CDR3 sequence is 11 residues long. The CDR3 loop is CASLRWGEQYV. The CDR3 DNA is TGTGCCAGCCTAAGATGGGGGGAGCAGTACGTC.

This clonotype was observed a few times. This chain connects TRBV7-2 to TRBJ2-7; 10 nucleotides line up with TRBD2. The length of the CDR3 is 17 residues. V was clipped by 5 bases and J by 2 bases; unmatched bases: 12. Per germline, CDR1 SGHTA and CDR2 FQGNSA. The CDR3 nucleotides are TGTGCCAGCAGCCGTGTCCTAGCGGGGGCCACCCCCTACGAGCAGTACTTC. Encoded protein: CASSRVLAGATPYEQYF.

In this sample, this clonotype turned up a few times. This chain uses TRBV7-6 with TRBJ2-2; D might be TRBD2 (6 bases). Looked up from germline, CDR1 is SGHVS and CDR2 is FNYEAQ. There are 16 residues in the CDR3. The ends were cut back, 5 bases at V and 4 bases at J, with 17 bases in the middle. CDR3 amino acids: CASSHRGLFGTGELFF. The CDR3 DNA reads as TGTGCCAGCAGCCATAGAGGACTATTCGGCACCGGGGAGCTGTTTTTT.

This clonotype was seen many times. CDR3 in DNA: TGCGCCAGCAGCTTGGGAGTCGGGGAGCTGTTTTTT. Amino acid sequence: CASSLGVGELFF. The chain joins TRBV5-1 to TRBJ2-2, with no clear D. From germline, CDR1 is SGHRS and CDR2 YFSETQ. This CDR3 has 12 amino acids. Trimming took 0 bases from V and 7 from J, leaving 4 bases between them. Full variable domain (rest looked up from reference TRBV5-1 and TRBJ2-2): KAGVTQTPRYLIKTRGQQVTLSCSPISGHRSVSWYQQTPGQGLQFLFEYFSETQRNKGNFPGRFSGRQFSNSRSEMNVSTLELGDSALYLCASSLGVGELFFGEGSRLTVL.

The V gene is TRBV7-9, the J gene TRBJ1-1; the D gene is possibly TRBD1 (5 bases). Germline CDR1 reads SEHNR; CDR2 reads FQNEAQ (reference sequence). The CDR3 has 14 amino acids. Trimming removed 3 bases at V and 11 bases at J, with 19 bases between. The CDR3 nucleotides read TGTGCCAGCAGCTTCGGGTCCGGGGGGGTGGAGGCTTTCTTT. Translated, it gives CASSFGSGGVEAFF.

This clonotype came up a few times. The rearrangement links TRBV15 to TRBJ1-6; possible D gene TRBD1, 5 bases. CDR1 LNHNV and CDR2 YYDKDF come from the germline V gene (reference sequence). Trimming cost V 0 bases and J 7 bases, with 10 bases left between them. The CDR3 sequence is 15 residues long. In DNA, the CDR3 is TGTGCCACCAGCAGAGATGGGGCGGGCAATTCACCCCTCCACTTT. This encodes CATSRDGAGNSPLHF.

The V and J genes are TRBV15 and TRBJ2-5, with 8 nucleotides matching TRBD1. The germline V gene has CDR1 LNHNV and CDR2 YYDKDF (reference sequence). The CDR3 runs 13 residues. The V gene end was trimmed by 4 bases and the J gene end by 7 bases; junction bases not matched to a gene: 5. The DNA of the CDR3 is TGTGCCACCAGCACGGACAGGGAAACGACCCAGTACTTC. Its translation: CATSTDRETTQYF.

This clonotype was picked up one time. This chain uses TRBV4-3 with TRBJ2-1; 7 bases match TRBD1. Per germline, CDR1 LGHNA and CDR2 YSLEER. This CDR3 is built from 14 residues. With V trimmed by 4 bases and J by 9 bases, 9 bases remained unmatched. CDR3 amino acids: CASSRRGPEGEQFF. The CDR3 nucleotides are TGCGCCAGCAGCCGTAGGGGGCCTGAAGGTGAGCAGTTCTTC.

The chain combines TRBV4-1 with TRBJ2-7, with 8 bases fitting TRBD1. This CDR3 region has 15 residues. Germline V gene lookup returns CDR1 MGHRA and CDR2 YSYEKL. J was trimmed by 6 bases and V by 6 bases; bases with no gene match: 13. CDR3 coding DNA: TGCGCCAGCAGGAAAATACAGGGGGACAAGGGCGAGCAGTACTTC. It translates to CASRKIQGDKGEQYF.

Written as DNA, the CDR3 is TGCGCCAGCAGCTTGGTCCTAGCACAAGCGGGGGAGACCCAGTACTTC. It encodes CASSLVLAQAGETQYF. The chain couples TRBV5-1 to TRBJ2-5; 7 bases agree with TRBD2. CDR3 size: 16 residues. Germline CDR1 SGHRS, CDR2 YFSETQ. With 0 bases clipped from V and 5 bases from J, the junction kept 10 bases outside the gene matches.

The CDR3 sequence: CSASGLRQFF. The CDR3 nucleotides are TGCAGTGCGTCGGGACTCCGGCAGTTCTTC. The V call is TRBV20-1, the J call TRBJ2-1; TRBD2 might be the D (6 bases). The V end was cut by 6 bases, the J end by 12 bases, with 12 bases between. The CDR3 is 10 residues long. The germline CDR1 and CDR2 sequences are DFQATT and SNEGSKA (reference sequence).

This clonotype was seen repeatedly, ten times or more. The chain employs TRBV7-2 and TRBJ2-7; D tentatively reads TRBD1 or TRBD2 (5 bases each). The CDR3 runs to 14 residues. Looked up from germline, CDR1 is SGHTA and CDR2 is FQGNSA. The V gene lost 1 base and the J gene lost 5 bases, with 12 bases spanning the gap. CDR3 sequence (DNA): TGTGCCAGCAGCTTAGATTGGGGGTCGAACGAGCAGTACTTC. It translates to CASSLDWGSNEQYF.

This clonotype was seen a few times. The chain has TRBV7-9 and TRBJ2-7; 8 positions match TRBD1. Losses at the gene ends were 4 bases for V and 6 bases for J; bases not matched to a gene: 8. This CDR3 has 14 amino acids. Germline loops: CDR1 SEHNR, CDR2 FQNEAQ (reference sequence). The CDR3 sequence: CASSSGGAAFEQYF. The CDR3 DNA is TGTGCCAGCAGCTCAGGGGGCGCCGCATTCGAGCAGTACTTC.